The rows below give T cell receptor beta chains drawn from one sample of a study of chemoradiotherapy in HPV16-positive cancers. Using immunoSEQ multiplex PCR, the repertoire was profiled, and TCRdb retains in-frame clones only, with some absent. Altogether some 10,000 clones are present, around 93% being singletons, with the ten largest covering approximately 13%. The starting material was blood, obtained from a patient who underwent chemoradiotherapy. The receptors were sampled from a human donor with HPV-associated anogenital cancer. Each CDR3 is given with its conserved first and last residue. The D gene is left open where the match is weak. A clone size is listed for some rows: how often the clone was seen (once, few, many), or a class if it is expanded.

V: TRBV2; length: 16; D: .; size: .; J: TRBJ2-1; CDR3: CASSEAGLSSYNEQFF; DNA: TGTGCCAGCAGTGAAGCAGGGCTTAGCTCCTACAATGAGCAGTTCTTC
V: TRBV30; length: 11; D: .; size: .; J: TRBJ2-7; CDR3: CAWTQGYEQYF; DNA: TGTGCCTGGACTCAAGGTTACGAGCAGTACTTC
V: TRBV29-1; length: 13; D: .; size: .; J: TRBJ1-2; CDR3: CSVGGVGDYGYTF; DNA: TGCAGCGTTGGGGGTGTAGGTGACTATGGCTACACCTTC
V: TRBV7-2; length: 15; D: TRBD1; size: .; J: TRBJ2-3; CDR3: CASSRRTGGTDTQYF; DNA: TGTGCCAGCAGCAGGAGGACAGGGGGCACAGATACGCAGTATTTT
V: TRBV11-2; length: 16; D: TRBD2; size: .; J: TRBJ2-1; CDR3: CASSLWVAGGHRQQFF; DNA: TGTGCCAGCAGCCTATGGGTAGCGGGGGGACATAGGCAGCAGTTCTTC
V: TRBV2; length: 12; D: .; size: .; J: TRBJ2-1; CDR3: CASSGPANEQFF; DNA: TGTGCCAGCAGCGGACCTGCGAATGAGCAGTTCTTC
V: TRBV2; length: 15; D: .; size: .; J: TRBJ1-5; CDR3: CASTKGGGSNQPQHF; DNA: TGTGCCAGCACCAAAGGGGGGGGTAGCAATCAGCCCCAGCATTTT
V: TRBV18; length: 16; D: TRBD1; size: once; J: TRBJ2-3; CDR3: CASSQTGTGGPDTQYF; DNA: TGTGCCAGCTCACAAACCGGGACAGGGGGCCCAGATACGCAGTATTTT
V: TRBV6-6; length: 15; D: .; size: once; J: TRBJ2-5; CDR3: CASSYYGGPQETQYF; DNA: TGTGCCAGCAGTTACTACGGGGGGCCCCAAGAGACCCAGTACTTC
V: TRBV5-4; length: 15; D: .; size: .; J: TRBJ2-3; CDR3: CASSGGGTRTDTQYF; DNA: TGTGCCAGCAGCGGAGGGGGGACACGCACAGATACGCAGTATTTT
V: TRBV5-1; length: 15; D: .; size: .; J: TRBJ1-1; CDR3: CASSISREPPTEAFF; DNA: TGCGCCAGCAGCATATCCCGGGAGCCCCCGACTGAAGCTTTCTTT
V: TRBV20-1; length: 10; D: .; size: .; J: TRBJ1-2; CDR3: CSASLGGYTF; DNA: TGCAGTGCCAGCCTAGGGGGCTACACCTTC
V: TRBV30; length: 15; D: .; size: .; J: TRBJ1-4; CDR3: CAWSLRGGINEKLFF; DNA: TGTGCCTGGAGTCTAAGGGGGGGTATTAATGAAAAACTGTTTTTT
V: TRBV28; length: 12; D: .; size: .; J: TRBJ2-2; CDR3: CASKPNTGELFF; DNA: TGTGCCAGCAAGCCGAACACCGGGGAGCTGTTTTTT
V: TRBV29-1; length: 15; D: .; size: .; J: TRBJ2-3; CDR3: CSVEVGQALGDTQYF; DNA: TGCAGCGTTGAAGTCGGGCAGGCCCTGGGGGATACGCAGTATTTT
V: TRBV5-3; length: 15; D: TRBD1; size: .; J: TRBJ2-1; CDR3: CASSSDRERYNEQFF; DNA: TGTGCCAGCAGCTCCGACAGGGAAAGGTACAATGAGCAGTTCTTC
V: TRBV19; length: 12; D: .; size: .; J: TRBJ1-1; CDR3: CASTGGVTEAFF; DNA: TGTGCCAGTACCGGGGGGGTTACTGAAGCTTTCTTT
V: TRBV12-5; length: 14; D: TRBD1; size: .; J: TRBJ2-5; CDR3: CASGTRTGAETQYF; DNA: TGTGCTAGTGGTACACGCACAGGGGCAGAGACCCAGTACTTC
V: TRBV6-5; length: 15; D: TRBD1; size: .; J: TRBJ1-2; CDR3: CASSTRDRGNYGYTF; DNA: TGTGCCAGCAGTACTCGGGACAGGGGAAACTATGGCTACACCTTC
V: TRBV5-1; length: 15; D: TRBD2; size: .; J: TRBJ2-2; CDR3: CASSLKSGGAGELFF; DNA: TGCGCCAGCAGCTTGAAAAGCGGGGGGGCCGGGGAGCTGTTTTTT
V: TRBV12-5; length: 17; D: TRBD1; size: .; J: TRBJ1-5; CDR3: CASGSLTGGMRNQPQHF; DNA: TGTGCTAGTGGTTCACTAACAGGGGGCATGAGGAATCAGCCCCAGCATTTT
V: TRBV2; length: 15; D: .; size: few; J: TRBJ1-4; CDR3: CASSEERGRNEKLFF; DNA: TGTGCCAGCAGTGAAGAAAGGGGAAGAAATGAAAAACTGTTTTTT
V: TRBV10-3; length: 16; D: .; size: once; J: TRBJ2-3; CDR3: CAIRTLMGGVTDTQYF; DNA: TGTGCCATCAGGACCTTGATGGGGGGCGTCACAGATACGCAGTATTTT
V: TRBV4-1; length: 11; D: .; size: .; J: TRBJ1-1; CDR3: CASSQDTEAFF; DNA: TGCGCCAGCAGCCAAGATACTGAAGCTTTCTTT
V: TRBV19; length: 14; D: TRBD1; size: .; J: TRBJ1-2; CDR3: CASSTRGQIYGYTF; DNA: TGTGCCAGTAGTACGAGGGGACAGATCTATGGCTACACCTTC
V: TRBV10-2; length: 13; D: .; size: .; J: TRBJ1-1; CDR3: CASSDDRHTEAFF; DNA: TGCGCCAGCAGTGACGACAGACACACTGAAGCTTTCTTT
V: TRBV7-2; length: 16; D: .; size: .; J: TRBJ2-1; CDR3: CASSLVARLNYNEQFF; DNA: TGTGCCAGCAGCTTAGTAGCGCGCTTAAACTACAATGAGCAGTTCTTC
V: TRBV7-9; length: 14; D: .; size: .; J: TRBJ1-5; CDR3: CASSAASSNQPQHF; DNA: TGTGCCAGCAGCGCTGCCTCCAGCAATCAGCCCCAGCATTTT
V: TRBV6-6; length: 12; D: TRBD1; size: .; J: TRBJ2-1; CDR3: CASLTGFNEQFF; DNA: TGTGCCAGCCTGACAGGGTTCAATGAGCAGTTCTTC
V: TRBV19; length: 15; D: .; size: .; J: TRBJ2-2; CDR3: CASSQIPGLLAELFF; DNA: TGTGCCAGTAGTCAGATCCCGGGACTCCTGGCCGAGCTGTTTTTT
V: TRBV9; length: 13; D: TRBD2; size: .; J: TRBJ2-3; CDR3: CASSPSGADTQYF; DNA: TGTGCCAGCAGCCCTAGCGGGGCCGATACGCAGTATTTT
V: TRBV20-1; length: 11; D: .; size: .; J: TRBJ2-5; CDR3: CSARVFETQYF; DNA: TGCAGTGCGAGGGTGTTCGAGACCCAGTACTTC
V: TRBV30; length: 13; D: .; size: .; J: TRBJ1-1; CDR3: CAWSPARDTEAFF; DNA: TGTGCCTGGAGCCCCGCGAGGGACACTGAAGCTTTCTTT
V: TRBV18; length: 15; D: .; size: .; J: TRBJ1-2; CDR3: CASSSRLGRNYGYTF; DNA: TGTGCCAGCTCAAGTCGTTTGGGGAGGAACTATGGCTACACCTTC
V: TRBV7-9; length: 14; D: .; size: .; J: TRBJ1-2; CDR3: CARDPEALNYGYTF; DNA: TGTGCCAGGGACCCTGAGGCCTTGAACTATGGCTACACCTTC
V: TRBV5-1; length: 14; D: .; size: .; J: TRBJ2-3; CDR3: CASSPTDMQDTQYF; DNA: TGCGCCAGCAGCCCGACAGACATGCAGGATACGCAGTATTTT
V: TRBV30; length: 12; D: .; size: .; J: TRBJ2-7; CDR3: CAWSDRSYEQYF; DNA: TGTGCCTGGAGCGACCGATCCTACGAGCAGTACTTC
V: TRBV11-2; length: 15; D: TRBD1; size: .; J: TRBJ1-2; CDR3: CASSSQGGARYGYTF; DNA: TGTGCCAGCAGCTCTCAAGGGGGCGCGCGCTATGGCTACACCTTC
V: TRBV29-1; length: 13; D: .; size: .; J: TRBJ1-2; CDR3: CSVEAPTGGGYTF; DNA: TGCAGCGTTGAAGCCCCAACTGGTGGTGGCTACACCTTC
V: TRBV5-6; length: 14; D: .; size: .; J: TRBJ1-2; CDR3: CASSQQGKGLGYTF; DNA: TGTGCCAGCAGTCAACAGGGTAAGGGGCTTGGCTACACCTTC
V: TRBV6-1; length: 14; D: .; size: .; J: TRBJ1-1; CDR3: CASSLDLPNTEAFF; DNA: TGTGCCAGCAGTTTGGACCTACCGAACACTGAAGCTTTCTTT
V: TRBV19; length: 14; D: .; size: .; J: TRBJ1-6; CDR3: CASSIAEGNSPLHF; DNA: TGTGCCAGTAGTATAGCGGAGGGGAATTCACCCCTCCACTTT
V: TRBV6-5; length: 15; D: .; size: .; J: TRBJ1-5; CDR3: CASSYSRQGNQPQHF; DNA: TGTGCCAGCAGTTACTCTCGGCAGGGCAATCAGCCCCAGCATTTT
V: TRBV18; length: 15; D: .; size: once; J: TRBJ2-3; CDR3: CASSQDPWSTDTQYF; DNA: TGTGCCAGCTCACAAGACCCTTGGAGCACAGATACGCAGTATTTT
V: TRBV5-1; length: 15; D: .; size: .; J: TRBJ1-6; CDR3: CASSLATTFDSPLHF; DNA: TGCGCCAGCAGCTTGGCCACGACTTTTGATTCACCCCTCCACTTT
V: TRBV4-3; length: 15; D: .; size: .; J: TRBJ2-3; CDR3: CASSQGLDSTDTQYF; DNA: TGCGCCAGCAGCCAGGGACTCGATAGCACAGATACGCAGTATTTT
V: TRBV30; length: 16; D: .; size: .; J: TRBJ1-5; CDR3: CAWSEQASLSNQPQHF; DNA: TGTGCCTGGAGTGAGCAGGCTTCCCTTAGCAATCAGCCCCAGCATTTT
V: TRBV28; length: 16; D: .; size: .; J: TRBJ2-1; CDR3: CASSLEARPSYNEQFF; DNA: TGTGCCAGCAGTTTAGAGGCCAGGCCCTCCTACAATGAGCAGTTCTTC
V: TRBV4-1; length: 15; D: TRBD1; size: few; J: TRBJ2-7; CDR3: CASSRQDRGDYEQYF; DNA: TGCGCCAGCAGCCGACAGGACAGGGGGGACTACGAGCAGTACTTC